The TCR beta chain under discussion was sequenced for a study of cytomegalovirus exposure and HLA in healthy donors. This CDR3 comprises 16 residues. With V trimmed by 5 bases and J by 7 bases, 12 bases remained unmatched. Germline V CDR1 and CDR2: MDHEN, SYDVKM. Researchers ran the PCR with 60 Vbeta and 13 Jbeta primers. TCRdb keeps only in-frame clones here, not all; method: immunoSEQ multiplex PCR. The table shows about 100,000 clones, with approximately 72% occurring only once. Unrecorded immune exposure was likely among donors, who were nominally healthy when sampled. The sequence was obtained from a male donor in good health and CMV-seropositive. This rearrangement joins TRBV28 to TRBJ1-5; 9 bases line up with TRBD1. The sample comprised PBMCs. The CDR3 DNA is TGTGCCAGCAGTGGGGGGGACAGGGCTGGGCGACAGCCCCAGCATTTT. As protein: CASSGGDRAGRQPQHF.